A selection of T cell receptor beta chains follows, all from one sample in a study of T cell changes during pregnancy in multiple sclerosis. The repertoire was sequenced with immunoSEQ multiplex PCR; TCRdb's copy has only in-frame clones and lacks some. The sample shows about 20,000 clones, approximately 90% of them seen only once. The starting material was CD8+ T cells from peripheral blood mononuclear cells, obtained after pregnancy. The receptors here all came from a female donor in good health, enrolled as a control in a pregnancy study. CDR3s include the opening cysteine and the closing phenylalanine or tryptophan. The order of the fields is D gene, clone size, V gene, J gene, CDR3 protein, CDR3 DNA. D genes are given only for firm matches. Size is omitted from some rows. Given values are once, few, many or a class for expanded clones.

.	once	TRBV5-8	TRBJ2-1	CASSKELGGSSYNEQFF	TGTGCCAGCAGCAAGGAGCTTGGGGGGAGCTCCTACAATGAGCAGTTCTTC
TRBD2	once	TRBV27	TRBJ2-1	CASSLGGSGLAGEQFF	TGTGCCAGCAGTTTAGGCGGGAGCGGTCTCGCGGGTGAGCAGTTCTTC
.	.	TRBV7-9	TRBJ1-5	CARFAPAEFGNQPQHF	TGTGCCAGATTCGCTCCTGCGGAGTTCGGCAATCAGCCCCAGCATTTT
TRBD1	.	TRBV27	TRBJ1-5	CASSLSPGTAVGGPQHF	TGTGCCAGCAGTTTATCCCCCGGGACAGCCGTGGGGGGGCCCCAGCATTTT
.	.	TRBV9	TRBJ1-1	CASSTRGGAGTEAFF	TGTGCCAGCAGCACAAGGGGGGGGGCCGGCACTGAAGCTTTCTTT
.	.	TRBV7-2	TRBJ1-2	CASSLGATERLYGYTF	TGTGCCAGCAGCTTAGGTGCGACAGAGAGACTCTATGGCTACACCTTC
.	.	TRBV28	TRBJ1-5	CASSLVSNQPQHF	TGTGCCAGCAGTTTAGTAAGCAATCAGCCCCAGCATTTT
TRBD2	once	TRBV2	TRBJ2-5	CAGRTSPLRETQYF	TGTGCCGGAAGGACTAGCCCGCTAAGAGAGACCCAGTACTTC
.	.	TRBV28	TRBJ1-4	CASLGATNEKLFF	TGTGCCAGCCTAGGGGCTACTAATGAAAAACTGTTTTTT
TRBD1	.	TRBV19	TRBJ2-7	CASSIDGTAVGYEQYF	TGTGCCAGTAGTATAGACGGGACAGCCGTGGGCTACGAGCAGTACTTC
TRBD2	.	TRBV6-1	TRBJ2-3	CASSEDIGVAGTTDTQYF	TGTGCCAGCAGTGAAGATATAGGAGTAGCGGGGACCACAGATACGCAGTATTTT
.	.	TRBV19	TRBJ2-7	CASSILVDSYEQYF	TGTGCCAGTAGTATCCTGGTCGACAGCTACGAGCAGTACTTC
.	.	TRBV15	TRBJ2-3	CATSRDRGTDTQYF	TGTGCCACCAGCAGAGATCGTGGCACAGATACGCAGTATTTT
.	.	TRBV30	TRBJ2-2	CAWGDSGELFF	TGTGCCTGGGGTGACTCCGGGGAGCTGTTTTTT
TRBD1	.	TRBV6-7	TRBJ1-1	CASSYSRSGGVWRTEAFF	TGTGCCAGCAGTTACTCGAGATCAGGGGGCGTTTGGAGAACTGAAGCTTTCTTT
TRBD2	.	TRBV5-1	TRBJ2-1	CASSKTSDAYNEQFF	TGCGCCAGCAGCAAGACTAGCGATGCCTACAATGAGCAGTTCTTC
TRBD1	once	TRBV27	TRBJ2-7	CASSPGQGYEQYF	TGTGCCAGCAGTCCGGGACAGGGCTACGAGCAGTACTTC
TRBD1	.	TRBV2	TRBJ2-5	CAKGQGGETQYF	TGTGCCAAGGGACAGGGGGGAGAGACCCAGTACTTC
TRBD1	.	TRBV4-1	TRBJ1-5	CASSPGTGSNQPQHF	TGCGCCAGCAGCCCGGGGACAGGCAGCAATCAGCCCCAGCATTTT
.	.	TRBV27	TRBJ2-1	CASSFGGNAYNEQFF	TGTGCCAGCAGTTTCGGCGGGAACGCCTACAATGAGCAGTTCTTC
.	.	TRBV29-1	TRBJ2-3	CSAIDSYTDTQYF	TGCAGCGCAATCGACTCCTACACAGATACGCAGTATTTT
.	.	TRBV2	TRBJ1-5	CASSEGGGPLPHF	TGTGCCAGCAGTGAAGGGGGGGGCCCTCTCCCGCATTTT
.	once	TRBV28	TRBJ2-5	CASSSRAGSPETQYF	TGTGCCAGCAGTTCCCGTGCGGGGAGTCCGGAGACCCAGTACTTC
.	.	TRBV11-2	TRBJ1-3	CASSNRVWGNTIYF	TGTGCCAGCAGCAACAGGGTGTGGGGAAACACCATATATTTT
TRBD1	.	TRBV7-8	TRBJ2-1	CASSPSGTGYFNEQFF	TGTGCCAGCAGCCCGTCCGGGACAGGGTATTTCAATGAGCAGTTCTTC
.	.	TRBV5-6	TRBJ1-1	CASSGDWDYTEAFF	TGTGCCAGCAGCGGGGACTGGGATTACACTGAAGCTTTCTTT